The next 9 T cell receptor beta chains were all read from a single sample in a study of T cells in Graves' hyperthyroidism and ophthalmopathy. Amplification yielded TCR beta CDR3 regions, with RNA transcripts as the source. An initial round of RT-PCR targeting the TCR CDR3 relied on the HTBI primer set. TCRdb re-called the multiplex PCR reads with MiXCR, one entry per CDR3 protein. The repertoire holds 450,000 to 550,000 distinct CDR3 sequences, around 24% seen once, with 11% in the top ten. Source material: blood. All receptors derive from a woman aged 25 to 45 with Graves' ophthalmopathy.

This clonotype was detected many times. V is TRBV12-3 or TRBV12-4 and J is TRBJ2-7; unclear D gene. The V end was cut by 4 bases, the J end by 2 bases, with 9 bases between. CDR3 length equals 13 residues. Here the CDR3 reads CASSSAGPYEQYF. CDR3 nucleotide sequence: TGTGCCAGCAGTTCGGCAGGCCCCTACGAGCAGTACTTC.

V gene TRBV10-3 combines with J gene TRBJ2-7, with D unresolved. Per the germline V gene, CDR1 is ENHRY and CDR2 is SYGVKD. V was pared by 8 bases and J by 6 bases, with 17 bases between. This CDR3 comprises 13 residues. The CDR3 loop reads CAIAGTGSSEQYF. The CDR3 DNA reads as TGTGCCATCGCTGGCACGGGTTCGAGCGAGCAGTACTTC.

This clonotype was counted between two and nine times. The chain couples TRBV29-1 to TRBJ1-1, with 10 bases that match TRBD1. Germline CDR1 and CDR2: SQVTM and ANQGSEA. V trimming: 2 bases; J trimming: 1 base; junction bases outside the gene matches: 4. The CDR3 runs to 15 residues. The CDR3 DNA reads as TGCAGCGTTGAACCGGGACAGGGGACGAACACTGAAGCTTTCTTT. Residues: CSVEPGQGTNTEAFF.

This clonotype has at least ten counts. V is TRBV20-1 and J is TRBJ2-7; no reliable D call. The V end was cut by 3 bases, the J end by 3 bases, with 12 bases between. The CDR3 extends over 13 amino acids. Germline V gene data show CDR1 as DFQATT and CDR2 as SNEGSKA (reference sequence). CDR3 loop: CSASSDRNYEQYF. The CDR3, as DNA: TGCAGTGCTAGTTCGGATCGGAACTACGAGCAGTACTTC.

The rearrangement joins TRBV7-3 to TRBJ2-7; the D call may be TRBD1 or TRBD2 (5 bases each). Trimming took 4 bases from V and 2 from J, leaving 15 bases between them. The CDR3 length is 15 residues. CDR1 is SGHTA and CDR2 is FQGTGA in the germline V gene. Written as DNA, the CDR3 is TGTGCCAGCAGCTACCCCGGGACGAAGACCTACGAGCAGTACTTC. Translation gives CASSYPGTKTYEQYF.

This clonotype was counted many times. The chain carries TRBV18 and TRBJ1-5, with D possibly TRBD1 on 5 matching bases. CDR1 KGHSH and CDR2 LQKENI come from the germline V gene. V lost 3 bases to trimming and J lost 1 base, with 7 bases between them. The CDR3 consists of 14 residues. The CDR3 loop reads CASSPSGSNQPQHF. CDR3 nucleotides: TGTGCCAGCTCACCTTCAGGGAGCAATCAGCCCCAGCATTTT.

This clonotype was counted at least ten times. CDR3 nucleotide sequence: TGTGCCAGCACCCCTCCTGGGACGGTCTATGGCTACACCTTC. Translated: CASTPPGTVYGYTF. This chain links TRBV28 with TRBJ1-2, with D possibly TRBD1 on 5 matching bases. This CDR3 is 14 amino acids long. CDR1 is MDHEN, CDR2 SYDVKM, per germline. The V gene lost 7 bases and the J gene lost 4 bases, with 16 bases spanning the gap.

The rearrangement links TRBV12-3 or TRBV12-4 to TRBJ1-2; D call uncertain. The CDR3 is 11 residues long. V was shortened by 3 bases and J by 8 bases, with 7 bases between the two germline ends. For the CDR3, the DNA is TGTGCCAGCAGTTTTGGCCCGGGCTACACCTTC. Its protein is CASSFGPGYTF.

The V gene is TRBV28, the J gene TRBJ1-5, with D uncertain. V was cut by 4 bases and J by 3 bases, with 7 bases left in between. CDR3 length equals 13 residues. CDR1 is MDHEN, CDR2 SYDVKM, per germline. The CDR3: CASSWDPNQPQHF. The CDR3 nucleotides are TGTGCCAGCAGTTGGGATCCCAATCAGCCCCAGCATTTT. Looking up the rest from reference TRBV28 and TRBJ1-5 gives the full variable domain: DVKVTQSSRYLVKRTGEKVFLECVQDMDHENMFWYRQDPGLGLRLIYFSYDVKMKEKGDIPEGYSVSREKKERFSLILESASTNQTSMYLCASSWDPNQPQHFGDGTRLSIL.